The rows below give T cell receptor beta chains drawn from one sample of a study of T cell responses to AZD1222 COVID-19 vaccine. Only in-frame clones appear in the TCRdb table, and some are missing; sequencing was by immunoSEQ multiplex PCR. The sample yields 200,000 to 300,000 clones, approximately 95% seen once. The starting material was peripheral blood, obtained on day 0 of AZD1222 vaccination. The receptors come from an adult in good health. Both conserved end residues are part of each CDR3. D genes are given only for firm matches. Rows may omit the clone size; those that give it use once, few, many or a size class.

>TRBV27|-|TRBJ1-1|TRBD1
CASRLTITGGTEAFF
TGTGCCAGCAGACTCACTATTACAGGGGGCACTGAAGCTTTCTTT
>TRBV7-2|-|TRBJ1-4|-
CASSYPNEKLFF
TGTGCCAGCAGCTACCCCAACGAAAAACTGTTTTTT
>TRBV24-1|-|TRBJ1-1|TRBD1
CATGDRLNTEAFF
TGTGCCACCGGGGACAGACTAAACACTGAAGCTTTCTTT
>TRBV12-3/TRBV12-4|-|TRBJ2-1|-
CASSLGLIEQFF
TGTGCCAGCAGTTTAGGACTAATTGAGCAGTTCTTC
>TRBV2|once|TRBJ1-2|TRBD1
CASLRDRDYGYTF
TGTGCCAGCCTTCGGGACAGGGACTATGGCTACACCTTC
>TRBV24-1|-|TRBJ2-7|-
CATSGQAGYEQYF
TGTGCCACCAGTGGACAGGCAGGGTACGAGCAGTACTTC
>TRBV2|-|TRBJ2-7|-
CATLLDGPGEQYF
TGTGCCACCCTACTGGACGGGCCTGGCGAGCAGTACTTC
>TRBV2|-|TRBJ2-3|TRBD2
CASSSGLAGTDTQYF
TGTGCCAGCAGTAGTGGACTAGCGGGCACAGATACGCAGTATTTT
>TRBV4-1|-|TRBJ1-4|-
CASSRQLATNEKLFF
TGCGCCAGCAGCCGACAGCTCGCAACTAATGAAAAACTGTTTTTT
>TRBV13|-|TRBJ2-5|TRBD2
CASRSASGGRETQYF
TGTGCCAGCAGGTCAGCTAGCGGGGGACGGGAGACCCAGTACTTC
>TRBV6-5|-|TRBJ2-7|TRBD2
CASSRGLAGYEQYF
TGTGCCAGCAGCCGCGGACTAGCGGGTTACGAGCAGTACTTC
>TRBV5-1|-|TRBJ2-7|TRBD2
CASSPGRLAGGYEQYF
TGCGCCAGCAGCCCGGGGAGGCTAGCGGGAGGATACGAGCAGTACTTC
>TRBV6-6|-|TRBJ1-2|-
CASSLLAGAANYGYTF
TGTGCCAGCAGCCTACTAGCGGGGGCGGCTAACTATGGCTACACCTTC
>TRBV19|once|TRBJ2-5|TRBD2
CASSPSAGEGETQYF
TGTGCCAGTAGTCCCTCAGCGGGAGAGGGAGAGACCCAGTACTTC
>TRBV6-2/TRBV6-3|-|TRBJ2-7|-
CASSNGLRGYF
TGTGCCAGCAGTAACGGCCTCAGGGGGTACTTC
>TRBV28|-|TRBJ1-1|-
CASSPPTAMNTEAFF
TGTGCCAGCAGTCCGCCGACAGCCATGAACACTGAAGCTTTCTTT
>TRBV6-5|-|TRBJ2-7|-
CASSSWTGENEQYF
TGTGCCAGCAGTTCTTGGACGGGGGAGAACGAGCAGTACTTC
>TRBV28|-|TRBJ2-5|-
CASSLSPVQETQYF
TGTGCCAGCAGTTTATCGCCTGTCCAAGAGACCCAGTACTTC
>TRBV5-1|-|TRBJ1-5|-
CASSLAPGSDQPQHF
TGCGCCAGCAGCTTGGCACCAGGGAGCGATCAGCCCCAGCATTTT
>TRBV15|-|TRBJ2-2|-
CATSFTSSAGELFF
TGTGCCACCAGCTTCACATCTAGTGCCGGGGAGCTGTTTTTT
>TRBV25-1|-|TRBJ2-7|TRBD1
CASSGRTGGDSYEQYF
TGTGCCAGCAGTGGCCGGACAGGGGGTGACAGCTACGAGCAGTACTTC
>TRBV7-2|-|TRBJ1-5|-
CASSSQNNQPQHF
TGTGCCAGCAGCTCCCAGAACAATCAGCCCCAGCATTTT
>TRBV3-1/TRBV3-2|few|TRBJ1-2|-
CASSEGLGYTF
TGTGCCAGCAGTGAGGGCCTTGGCTACACCTTC
>TRBV7-9|-|TRBJ2-2|TRBD2
CASSPRGTSGGATGELFF
TGTGCCAGCAGCCCCCGTGGGACTAGCGGGGGGGCCACCGGGGAGCTGTTTTTT